The present T cell receptor (beta chain) was sequenced within a study of neurological immune-mediated disorders. Trimming shortened V by 5 bases and J by 2 bases, and 8 bases separated the two germline ends. The length of the CDR3 is 12 residues. CDR1 and CDR2 (germline): DFQATT, SNEGSKA (reference sequence). As for time point: longitudinal time-point 1 (baseline). This clonotype was recorded at least ten times. TCRdb re-called the 5' RACE reads through MiXCR, storing one row per CDR3 protein. The sample contains over 70,000 distinct CDR3 sequences, about 10% of which appear only once. This TCR derives from a man younger than 40 in good health. The sample was PBMCs. The chain combines TRBV20-1 with TRBJ2-3; D unresolved. CDR3 region: CSAAVPTDTQYF. In DNA, the CDR3 is TGCAGTGCTGCAGTACCCACAGATACGCAGTATTTT.